This T cell receptor delta chain was profiled in a study of Vδ1+ human thymocytes. The ends lost 2 bases at V and 2 bases at J; junction bases unmatched: 21. The CDR3 sequence is 21 residues long. Germline V lookup: CDR1 TSWWSYY, CDR2 QGS. This clone was picked up a small number of times. Its specificity is not known. Thymocytes were sorted as CD3+ TCRVdelta1+ TCRVdelta2- after alphabeta T cell depletion. General study findings and limits: Many TRG clonotypes were shared between donors; TRD repertoires were essentially private. In the thymus, TRG and TRD repertoires looked highly polyclonal with Gaussian CDR3 lengths. Bulk data may be misread because of unexpected Vdelta2 sequences. Unlike peripheral blood Vdelta1+ controls, thymic delta-chain sequences included 20% to 25% Vdelta2 and few Vdelta3.

Extracted RNA was reverse transcribed into cDNA. The CDR3 regions were amplified by multiplex PCR from V-gene primers to a constant-region primer. TCRdb re-called the multiplex PCR reads via CATT. The data contain about 58,000 delta-chain clones, less than 15% of them seen just once; the ten biggest clones take up 0.3% to 0.5%. The gene calls are TRDV1 and TRDJ1; TRDD3 matches 9 bases. Sequenced input: Vdelta1+ gamma-delta thymocytes from the thymus. Subset defined: FACS-sorted CD3+ TCRalphabeta- TCRVdelta1+ TCRVdelta2- thymocytes. The TCR was taken from a girl less than two years old who had congenital heart surgery. This CDR3 is CALGEILRPQNWGRGTDKLIF. The CDR3 region has the DNA TGTGCTCTTGGGGAAATCCTTCGACCTCAGAACTGGGGGAGAGGGACCGATAAACTCATCTTT.